The rows below give T cell receptor beta chains drawn from one sample of a study of T-cell memory formation after mild COVID-19. MiXCR, applied by TCRdb to the 5' RACE reads, yields one record per CDR3 protein. The data hold 100,000 to 150,000 distinct CDR3 sequences, with approximately 17% observed a single time. Sample: PBMCs or a T cell subset sorted from them (not recorded which). These receptors all come from a man aged 18 to 29 who had mild COVID-19 (a few samples of this study predate the infection). Cell type and time point are not known. Both conserved end residues are part of each CDR3. D genes are given only for firm matches. Only part of the rows carry a size: once, few, many, or a class if the clone is expanded.

v_gene	abundance	d_gene	j_gene	CDR3nt	CDR3aa
TRBV12-3/TRBV12-4	-	TRBD1	TRBJ1-2	TGTGCCAGCAGTTTAGCCTTAGGGACAGGGGACTACACCTTC	CASSLALGTGDYTF
TRBV7-3	-	-	TRBJ2-1	TGTGCCAGCAGCCGAGGGTGGGGGGTTGAGCAGTTCTTC	CASSRGWGVEQFF
TRBV10-3	few	-	TRBJ2-2	TGTGCCATCAGTGAGTCGAACACCGGGGAGCTGTTTTTT	CAISESNTGELFF
TRBV5-1	many	TRBD2	TRBJ2-1	TGCGCCAGCAGCTGGACTAGCGGTACCTACAATGAGCAGTTCTTC	CASSWTSGTYNEQFF
TRBV5-1	-	-	TRBJ1-4	TGTGCCAGCAGCTCTCAGGGTGGGAGTAATGAAAAACTGTTTTTT	CASSSQGGSNEKLFF
TRBV24-1	few	-	TRBJ2-3	TGTGCCTCCCAGCTTGGACTGGCGGATACGCAGTATTTT	CASQLGLADTQYF
TRBV4-2	-	TRBD1	TRBJ2-5	TGTGCCAGCAGCCAAGATGGGACAGGGGGCGAGACCCAGTACTTC	CASSQDGTGGETQYF
TRBV5-1	few	-	TRBJ1-2	TGCGCCAGCAGCTTGGCCAGTACAGGGTATGGCTACACCTTC	CASSLASTGYGYTF
TRBV12-3/TRBV12-4	few	-	TRBJ1-2	TGTGCCAGCAGTTTTAGGCGGATCTATGGCTACACCTTC	CASSFRRIYGYTF
TRBV7-3	few	-	TRBJ2-2	TGTGCCAGCAGCTTAGAAGGGGGACCATACACCGGGGAGCTGTTTTTT	CASSLEGGPYTGELFF
TRBV19	few	-	TRBJ2-2	TGTGCCAGTAGTACAATCCTCAGGGGAGGCACCGGGGAGCTGTTTTTT	CASSTILRGGTGELFF
TRBV7-2	many	-	TRBJ2-1	TGTGCCAGCAGCTTAGTAGGGGCAGCTACCTACAATGAGCAGTTCTTC	CASSLVGAATYNEQFF
TRBV7-9	few	TRBD1	TRBJ1-2	TGTGCCAGCAGCTTGAGGGGGCGCTTGGATGGCTACACCTTC	CASSLRGRLDGYTF